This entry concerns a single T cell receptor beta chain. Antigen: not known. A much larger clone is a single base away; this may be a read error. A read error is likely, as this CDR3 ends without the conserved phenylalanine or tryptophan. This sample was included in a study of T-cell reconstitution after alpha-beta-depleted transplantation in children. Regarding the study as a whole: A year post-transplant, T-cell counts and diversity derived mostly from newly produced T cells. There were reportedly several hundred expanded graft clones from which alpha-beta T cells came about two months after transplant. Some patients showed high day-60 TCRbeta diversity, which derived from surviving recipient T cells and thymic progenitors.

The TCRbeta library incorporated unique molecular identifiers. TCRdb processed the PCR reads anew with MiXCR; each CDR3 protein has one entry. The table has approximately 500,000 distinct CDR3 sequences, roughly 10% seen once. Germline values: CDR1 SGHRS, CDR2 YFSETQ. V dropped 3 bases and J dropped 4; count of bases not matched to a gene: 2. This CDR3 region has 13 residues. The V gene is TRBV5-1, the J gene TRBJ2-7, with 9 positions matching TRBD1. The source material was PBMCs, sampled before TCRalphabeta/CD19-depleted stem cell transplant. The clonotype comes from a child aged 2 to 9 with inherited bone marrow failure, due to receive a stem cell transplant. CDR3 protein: CASSWGTGYEQYS. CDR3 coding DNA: TGCGCCAGCAGCTGGGGGACAGGGTACGAGCAGTACTCC.